This paragraph covers one T cell receptor beta chain sequence. Its matching antigen is unknown. Germline V lookup: CDR1 LNHDA, CDR2 SQIVND (reference sequence). Germline trimming cut 2 bases from V and 6 bases from J; bases unmatched to any gene: 3. The CDR3 is made up of 14 amino acids. This record belongs to a study of cytomegalovirus exposure and HLA in healthy donors. General study points: A later analysis found that most CMV-associated TCR beta chains appeared HLA-restricted.

In the PCR, 60 Vbeta and 13 Jbeta primers were used. Data came from immunoSEQ multiplex PCR; TCRdb stores just in-frame clones and leaves some out. This repertoire comprises about 52,000 clones; its ten largest clones make up approximately 10%. The chain links TRBV19 to TRBJ2-3, with TRBD1 identical over 9 bases. The sequencing input was PBMCs. The source is a woman between 50 and 59 years old in good health and CMV-seropositive. CDR3 sequence reads: CASSIKQGADTQYF. DNA of the CDR3: TGTGCCAGTAGTATAAAACAGGGGGCGGATACGCAGTATTTT.